What follows describes a single T cell receptor (beta chain). The data originate from a study of CD8+ T cells in alopecia areata. RNA extraction and reverse transcription yielded cDNA as sequencing template. The assay was immunoSEQ multiplex PCR, and TCRdb's table has in-frame clones only and misses some. The repertoire consists of approximately 120,000 clones, with roughly 50% occurring once and the leading ten covering 8% to 11%. This TCR was sampled from a human donor with alopecia areata. Source material: NKG2D-low CD8+ T cells sorted from blood.

The CDR3 coding sequence is TGCAGCGTCCCGTTCATCACAACAGGGAATAGCAATCAGCCCCAGCATTTT. It specifies CSVPFITTGNSNQPQHF. The rearrangement uses TRBV29-1 and TRBJ1-5, with D perhaps matching TRBD1 (6 bases). Trimming removed 6 bases from V and 0 bases from J, with 21 bases in between. Germline loops: CDR1 SQVTM, CDR2 ANQGSEA. This CDR3 has 17 residues.